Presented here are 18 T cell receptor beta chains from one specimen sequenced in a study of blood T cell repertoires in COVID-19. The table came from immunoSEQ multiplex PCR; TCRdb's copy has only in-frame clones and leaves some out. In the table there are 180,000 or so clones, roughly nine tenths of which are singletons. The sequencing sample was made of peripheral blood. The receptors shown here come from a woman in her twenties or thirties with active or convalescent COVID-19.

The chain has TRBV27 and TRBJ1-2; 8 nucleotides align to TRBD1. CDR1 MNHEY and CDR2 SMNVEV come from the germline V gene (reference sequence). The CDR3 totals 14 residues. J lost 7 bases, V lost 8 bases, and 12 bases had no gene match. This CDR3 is CASAGDRGDGGYTF. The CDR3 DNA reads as TGTGCCAGCGCCGGCGACAGGGGTGATGGTGGCTACACCTTC.

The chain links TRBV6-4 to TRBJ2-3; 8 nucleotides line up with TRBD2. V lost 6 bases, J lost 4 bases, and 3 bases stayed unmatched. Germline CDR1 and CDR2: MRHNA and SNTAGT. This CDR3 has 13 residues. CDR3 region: CASSLGGADTQYF. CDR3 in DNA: TGTGCCAGCAGCCTCGGGGGGGCAGATACGCAGTATTTT.

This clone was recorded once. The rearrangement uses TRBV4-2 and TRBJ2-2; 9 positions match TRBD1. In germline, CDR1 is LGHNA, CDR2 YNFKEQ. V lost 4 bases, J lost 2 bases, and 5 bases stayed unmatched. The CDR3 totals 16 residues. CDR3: CASSRPTGGNTGELFF. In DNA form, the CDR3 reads TGTGCCAGCAGCCGCCCGACAGGGGGAAACACCGGGGAGCTGTTTTTT.

CDR3 sequence: CASSPTRIQQFF. In nucleotides, the CDR3 is TGTGCCAGTAGTCCCACTAGAATTCAGCAGTTCTTC. The chain employs TRBV19 and TRBJ2-1, with D possibly being TRBD2 (5 bases). V was trimmed by 5 bases and J by 11 bases, leaving 13 bases between them. Germline V gene lookup returns CDR1 LNHDA and CDR2 SQIVND (reference sequence). The CDR3 totals 12 residues.

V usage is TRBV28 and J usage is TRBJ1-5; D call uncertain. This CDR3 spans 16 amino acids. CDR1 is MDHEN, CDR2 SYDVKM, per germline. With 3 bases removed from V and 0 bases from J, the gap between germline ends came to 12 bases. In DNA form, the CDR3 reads TGTGCCAGCAGTTTTTTAATACTTGTTAGCAATCAGCCCCAGCATTTT. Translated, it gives CASSFLILVSNQPQHF.

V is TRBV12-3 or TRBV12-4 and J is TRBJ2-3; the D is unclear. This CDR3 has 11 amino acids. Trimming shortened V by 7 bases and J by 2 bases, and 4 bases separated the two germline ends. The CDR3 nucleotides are TGTGCCAGCACCAACACAGATACGCAGTATTTT. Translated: CASTNTDTQYF.

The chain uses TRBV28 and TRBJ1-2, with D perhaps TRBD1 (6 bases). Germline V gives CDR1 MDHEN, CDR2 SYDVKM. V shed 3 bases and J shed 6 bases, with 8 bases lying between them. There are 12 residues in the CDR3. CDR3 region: CASSLSGDGYTF. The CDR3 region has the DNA TGTGCCAGCAGTTTGTCAGGGGATGGCTACACCTTC.

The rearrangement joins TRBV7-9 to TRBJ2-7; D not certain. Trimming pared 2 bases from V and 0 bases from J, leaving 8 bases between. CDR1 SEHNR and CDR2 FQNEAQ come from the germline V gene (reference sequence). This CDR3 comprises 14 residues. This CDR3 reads CASSLYQDSYEQYF. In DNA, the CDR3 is TGTGCCAGCAGCTTATATCAGGACTCCTACGAGCAGTACTTC.

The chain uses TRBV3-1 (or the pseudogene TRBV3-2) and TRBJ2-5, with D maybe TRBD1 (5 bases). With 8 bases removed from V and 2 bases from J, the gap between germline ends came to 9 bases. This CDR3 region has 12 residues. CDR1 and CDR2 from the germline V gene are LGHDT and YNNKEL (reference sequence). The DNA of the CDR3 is TGTGCCAGCTGGGCAGGGCAAGAGACCCAGTACTTC. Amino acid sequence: CASWAGQETQYF.

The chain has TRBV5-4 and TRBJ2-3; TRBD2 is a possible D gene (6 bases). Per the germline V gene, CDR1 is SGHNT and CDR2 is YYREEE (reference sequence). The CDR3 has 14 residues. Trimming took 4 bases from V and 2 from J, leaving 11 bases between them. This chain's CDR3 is CASSKGLDTDTQYF. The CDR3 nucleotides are TGTGCCAGCAGCAAGGGACTCGACACAGATACGCAGTATTTT.

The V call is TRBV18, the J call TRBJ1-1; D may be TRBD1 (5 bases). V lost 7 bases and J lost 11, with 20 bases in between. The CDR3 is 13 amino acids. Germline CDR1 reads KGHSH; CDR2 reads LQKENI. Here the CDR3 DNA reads TGTGCCAGCTTGATGGACAAGAGCCTGAGTGCTTTCTTT. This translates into CASLMDKSLSAFF.

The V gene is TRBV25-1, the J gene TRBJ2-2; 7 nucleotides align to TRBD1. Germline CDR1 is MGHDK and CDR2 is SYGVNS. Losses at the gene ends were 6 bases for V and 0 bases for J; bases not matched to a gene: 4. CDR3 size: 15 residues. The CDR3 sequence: CASSSGQTNTGELFF. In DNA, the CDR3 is TGTGCCAGCAGCTCGGGACAGACGAACACCGGGGAGCTGTTTTTT.

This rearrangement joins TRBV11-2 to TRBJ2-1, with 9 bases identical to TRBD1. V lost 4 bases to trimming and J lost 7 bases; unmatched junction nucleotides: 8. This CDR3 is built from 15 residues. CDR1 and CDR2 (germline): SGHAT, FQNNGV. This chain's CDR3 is CASSSDRGVRNEQFF. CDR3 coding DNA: TGTGCCAGCAGCTCCGACAGGGGGGTAAGGAATGAGCAGTTCTTC.

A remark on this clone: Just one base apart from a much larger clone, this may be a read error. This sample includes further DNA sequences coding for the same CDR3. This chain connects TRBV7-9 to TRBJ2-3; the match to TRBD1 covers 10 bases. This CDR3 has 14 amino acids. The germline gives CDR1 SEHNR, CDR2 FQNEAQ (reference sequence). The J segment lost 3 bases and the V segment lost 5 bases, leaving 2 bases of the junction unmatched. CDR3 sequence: CASSLGQGTDTQYF. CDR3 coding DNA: TGTGCCAGCAGCCTGGGACAGGGGACAGATACGCAGTATTTT.

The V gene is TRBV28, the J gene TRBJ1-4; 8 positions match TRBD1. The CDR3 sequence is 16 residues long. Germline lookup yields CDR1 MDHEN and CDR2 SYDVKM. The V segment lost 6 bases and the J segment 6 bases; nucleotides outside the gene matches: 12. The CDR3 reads CASRRGDRGVYEKLFF. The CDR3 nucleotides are TGTGCCAGCAGGAGGGGTGACAGGGGAGTCTATGAAAAACTGTTTTTT. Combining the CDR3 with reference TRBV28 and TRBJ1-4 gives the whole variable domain DVKVTQSSRYLVKRTGEKVFLECVQDMDHENMFWYRQDPGLGLRLIYFSYDVKMKEKGDIPEGYSVSREKKERFSLILESASTNQTSMYLCASRRGDRGVYEKLFFGSGTQLSVL.

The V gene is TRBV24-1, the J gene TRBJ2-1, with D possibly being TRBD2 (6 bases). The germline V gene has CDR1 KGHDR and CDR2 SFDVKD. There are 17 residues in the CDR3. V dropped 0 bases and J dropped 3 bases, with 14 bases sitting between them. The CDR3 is CATSDLGGSKLYNEQFF. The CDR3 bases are TGTGCCACCAGTGATTTGGGGGGGAGTAAACTCTACAATGAGCAGTTCTTC.

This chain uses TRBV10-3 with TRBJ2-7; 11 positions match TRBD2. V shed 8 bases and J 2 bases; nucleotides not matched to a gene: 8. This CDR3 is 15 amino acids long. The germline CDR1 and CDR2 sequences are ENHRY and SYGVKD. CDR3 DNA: TGTGCCATCGGAAAACCGGGACTAGCGGCCTACGAGCAGTACTTC. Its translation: CAIGKPGLAAYEQYF.

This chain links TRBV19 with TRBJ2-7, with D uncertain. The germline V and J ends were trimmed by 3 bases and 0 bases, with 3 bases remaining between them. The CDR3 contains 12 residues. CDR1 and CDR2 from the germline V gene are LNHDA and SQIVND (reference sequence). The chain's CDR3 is CASSIGSYEQYF. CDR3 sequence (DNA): TGTGCCAGTAGTATCGGCTCCTACGAGCAGTACTTC.